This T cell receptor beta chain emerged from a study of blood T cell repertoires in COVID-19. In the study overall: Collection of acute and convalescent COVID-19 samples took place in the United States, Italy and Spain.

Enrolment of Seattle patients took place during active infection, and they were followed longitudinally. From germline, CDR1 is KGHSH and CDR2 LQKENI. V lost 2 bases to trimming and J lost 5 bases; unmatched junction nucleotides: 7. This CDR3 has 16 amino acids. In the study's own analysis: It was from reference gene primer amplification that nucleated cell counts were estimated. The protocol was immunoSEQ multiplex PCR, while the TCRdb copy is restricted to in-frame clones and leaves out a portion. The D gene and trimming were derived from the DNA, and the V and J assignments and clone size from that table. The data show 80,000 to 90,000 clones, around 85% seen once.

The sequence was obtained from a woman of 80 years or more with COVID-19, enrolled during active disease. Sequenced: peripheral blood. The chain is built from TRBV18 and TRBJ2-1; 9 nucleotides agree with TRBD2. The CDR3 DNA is TGTGCCAGCTCACCAAGAAGCGGGAGGTTGCACAATGAGCAGTTCTTC. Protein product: CASSPRSGRLHNEQFF. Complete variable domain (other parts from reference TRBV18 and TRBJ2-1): NAGVMQNPRHLVRRRGQEARLRCSPMKGHSHVYWYRQLPEEGLKFMVYLQKENIIDESGMPKERFSAEFPKEGPSILRIQQVVRGDSAAYFCASSPRSGRLHNEQFFGPGTRLTVL.